The TCR beta chain described here comes from a study of blood T cell repertoires in COVID-19. Data came from immunoSEQ multiplex PCR; TCRdb stores just in-frame clones and leaves some out. The profile shows around 250,000 clones, about 82% of them singletons. This CDR3 comprises 16 residues. With 4 bases removed from V and 3 bases from J, the gap between germline ends came to 16 bases. Germline V gene lookup returns CDR1 SEHNR and CDR2 FQNEAQ (reference sequence). The source of this sequence is a man aged 50 or older with active or convalescent COVID-19. This chain links TRBV7-9 with TRBJ1-5, with D possibly TRBD1 on 5 matching bases. Sequenced sample: peripheral blood. DNA for the CDR3: TGTGCCAGCAGCTCCGCTAGGAGGGGTCCCAATCAGCCCCAGCATTTT. It specifies CASSSARRGPNQPQHF.